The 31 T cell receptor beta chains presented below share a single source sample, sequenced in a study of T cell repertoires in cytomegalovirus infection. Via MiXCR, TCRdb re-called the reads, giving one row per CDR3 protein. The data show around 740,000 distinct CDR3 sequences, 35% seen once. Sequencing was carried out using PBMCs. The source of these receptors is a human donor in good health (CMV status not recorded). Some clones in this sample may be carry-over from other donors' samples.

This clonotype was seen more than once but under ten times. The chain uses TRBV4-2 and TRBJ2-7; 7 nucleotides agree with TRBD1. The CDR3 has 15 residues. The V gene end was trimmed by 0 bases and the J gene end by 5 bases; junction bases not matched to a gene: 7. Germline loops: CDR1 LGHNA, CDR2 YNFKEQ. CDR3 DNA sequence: TGTGCCAGCAGCCAAGATCCCGACAGGGAGAACGAGCAGTACTTC. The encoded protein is CASSQDPDRENEQYF.

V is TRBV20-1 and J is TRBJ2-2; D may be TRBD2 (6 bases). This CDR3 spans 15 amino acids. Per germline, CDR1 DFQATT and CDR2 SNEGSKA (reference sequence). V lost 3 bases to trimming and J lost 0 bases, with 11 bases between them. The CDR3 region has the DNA TGCAGTGCTAGTTCGGGAGCCGCGAACACCGGGGAGCTGTTTTTT. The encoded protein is CSASSGAANTGELFF.

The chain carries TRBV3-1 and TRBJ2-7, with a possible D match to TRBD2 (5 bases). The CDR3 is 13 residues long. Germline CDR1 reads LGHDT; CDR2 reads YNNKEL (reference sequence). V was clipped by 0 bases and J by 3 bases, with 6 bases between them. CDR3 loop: CASSQDSDYEQYF. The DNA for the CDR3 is TGTGCCAGCAGCCAAGATAGCGACTACGAGCAGTACTTC.

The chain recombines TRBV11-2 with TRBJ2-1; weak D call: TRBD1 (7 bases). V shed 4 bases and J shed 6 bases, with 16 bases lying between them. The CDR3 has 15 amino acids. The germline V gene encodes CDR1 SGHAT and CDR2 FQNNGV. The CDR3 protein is CASSSAGQQINEQFF. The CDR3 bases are TGTGCCAGCAGCTCGGCGGGACAGCAGATCAATGAGCAGTTCTTC.

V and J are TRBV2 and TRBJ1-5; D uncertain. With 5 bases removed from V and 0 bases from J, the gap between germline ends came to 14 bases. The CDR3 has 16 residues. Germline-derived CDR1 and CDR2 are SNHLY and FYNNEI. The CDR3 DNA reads TGTGCCAGCAGTAGCGGCAAGGGCTATAGCAATCAGCCCCAGCATTTT. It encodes CASSSGKGYSNQPQHF. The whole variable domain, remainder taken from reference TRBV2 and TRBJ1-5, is EPEVTQTPSHQVTQMGQEVILRCVPISNHLYFYWYRQILGQKVEFLVSFYNNEISEKSEIFDDQFSVERPDGSNFTLKIRSTKLEDSAMYFCASSSGKGYSNQPQHFGDGTRLSIL.

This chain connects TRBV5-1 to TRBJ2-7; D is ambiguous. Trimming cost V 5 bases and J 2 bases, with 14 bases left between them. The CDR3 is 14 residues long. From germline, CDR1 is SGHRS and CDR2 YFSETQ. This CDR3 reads CASRSLTSTYEQYF. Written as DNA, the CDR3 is TGCGCCAGCAGGAGTTTGACGTCGACCTACGAGCAGTACTTC.

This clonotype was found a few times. The CDR3 bases are TGTGCCAGTAGTAGTCTCGTCCTGTGGTCCTCTGGAAACACCATATATTTT. This codes for CASSSLVLWSSGNTIYF. The chain uses TRBV19 and TRBJ1-3; D call uncertain. V lost 4 bases, J lost 0 bases, and 16 bases lay in between. Germline assignment: CDR1 LNHDA and CDR2 SQIVND (reference sequence). This CDR3 has 17 amino acids.

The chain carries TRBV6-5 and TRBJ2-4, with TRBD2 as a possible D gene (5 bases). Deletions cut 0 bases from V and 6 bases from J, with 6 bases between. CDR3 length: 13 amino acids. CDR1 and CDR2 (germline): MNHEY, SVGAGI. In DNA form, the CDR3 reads TGTGCCAGCAGTTACTCAGAGGGAAACATTCAGTACTTC. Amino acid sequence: CASSYSEGNIQYF.

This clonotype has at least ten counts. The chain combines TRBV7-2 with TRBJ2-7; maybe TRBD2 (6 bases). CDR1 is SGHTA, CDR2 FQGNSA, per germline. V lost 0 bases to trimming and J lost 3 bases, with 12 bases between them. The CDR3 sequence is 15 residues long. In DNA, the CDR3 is TGTGCCAGCAGCTTAGCGGGAGGCCCAGTCTACGAGCAGTACTTC. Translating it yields CASSLAGGPVYEQYF.

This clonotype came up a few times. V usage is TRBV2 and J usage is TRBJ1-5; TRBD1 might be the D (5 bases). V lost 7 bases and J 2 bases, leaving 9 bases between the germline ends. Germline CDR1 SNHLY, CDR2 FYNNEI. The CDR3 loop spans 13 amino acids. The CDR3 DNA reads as TGTGCCAGCATGCTACAGGGCAATCAGCCCCAGCATTTT. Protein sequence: CASMLQGNQPQHF.

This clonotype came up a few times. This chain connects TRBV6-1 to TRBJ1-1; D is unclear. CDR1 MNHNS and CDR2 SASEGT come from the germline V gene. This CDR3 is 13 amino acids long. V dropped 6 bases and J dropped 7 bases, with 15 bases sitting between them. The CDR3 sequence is CASRLTRTDEAFF. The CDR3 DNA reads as TGTGCCAGCAGACTGACCAGGACGGATGAAGCTTTCTTT.

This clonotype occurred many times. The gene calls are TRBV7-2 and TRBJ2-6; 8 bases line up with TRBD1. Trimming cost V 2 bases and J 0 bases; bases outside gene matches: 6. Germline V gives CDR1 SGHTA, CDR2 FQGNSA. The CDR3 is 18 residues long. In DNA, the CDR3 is TGTGCCAGCAGCTTACCCAGGGGGCAAAGCTCTGGGGCCAACGTCCTGACTTTC. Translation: CASSLPRGQSSGANVLTF.

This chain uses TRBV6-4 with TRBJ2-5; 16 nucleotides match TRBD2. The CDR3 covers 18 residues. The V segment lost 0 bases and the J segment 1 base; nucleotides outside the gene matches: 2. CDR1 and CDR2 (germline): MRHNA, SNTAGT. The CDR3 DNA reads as TGTGCCAGCAGTGACTCCGGGACTAGCGGGGGGGGCCAAGAGACCCAGTACTTC. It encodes CASSDSGTSGGGQETQYF.

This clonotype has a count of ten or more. The CDR3 spells CASSIEGRNTEAFF. CDR3 DNA sequence: TGTGCCAGTAGTATTGAGGGAAGGAACACTGAAGCTTTCTTT. J is TRBJ1-1 and V is TRBV19; no reliable D call. The CDR3 length is 14 residues. CDR1 and CDR2 (germline): LNHDA, SQIVND (reference sequence). V lost 3 bases and J 1 base, leaving 9 bases between the germline ends.

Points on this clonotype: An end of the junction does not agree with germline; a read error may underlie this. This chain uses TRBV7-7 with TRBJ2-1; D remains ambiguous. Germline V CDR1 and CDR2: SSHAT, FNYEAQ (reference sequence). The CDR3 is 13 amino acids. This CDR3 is CASSLGILNEQFF. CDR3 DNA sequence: TGTGCTAGCAGCTTAGGAATCTTGAATGAGCAGTTCTTC. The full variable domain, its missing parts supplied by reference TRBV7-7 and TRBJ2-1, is GAGVSQSPRYKVTKRGQDVTLRCDPISSHATLYWYQQALGQGPEFLTYFNYEAQPDKSGLPSDRFSAERPEGSISTLTIQRTEQRDSAMYRCASSLGILNEQFFGPGTRLTVL.

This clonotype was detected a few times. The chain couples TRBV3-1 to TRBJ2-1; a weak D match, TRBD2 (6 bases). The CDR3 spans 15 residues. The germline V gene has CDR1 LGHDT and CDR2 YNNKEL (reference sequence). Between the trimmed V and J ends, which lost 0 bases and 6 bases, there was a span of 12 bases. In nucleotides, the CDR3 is TGTGCCAGCAGCCAAGATCCGGGAGTGGGCAATGAGCAGTTCTTC. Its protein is CASSQDPGVGNEQFF.

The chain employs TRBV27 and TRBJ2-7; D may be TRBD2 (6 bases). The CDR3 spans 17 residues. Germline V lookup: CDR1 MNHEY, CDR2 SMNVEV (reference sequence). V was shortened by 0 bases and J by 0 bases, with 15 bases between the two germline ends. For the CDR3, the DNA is TGTGCCAGCAGTTTATCCCAAACTAGCAGGACCTCCTACGAGCAGTACTTC. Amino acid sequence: CASSLSQTSRTSYEQYF.

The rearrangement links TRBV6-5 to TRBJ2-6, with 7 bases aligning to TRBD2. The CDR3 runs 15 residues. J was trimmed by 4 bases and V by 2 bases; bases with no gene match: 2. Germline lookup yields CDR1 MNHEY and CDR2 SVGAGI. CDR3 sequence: CASSYAGRGANVLTF. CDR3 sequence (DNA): TGTGCCAGCAGTTACGCCGGGAGGGGGGCCAACGTCCTGACTTTC.

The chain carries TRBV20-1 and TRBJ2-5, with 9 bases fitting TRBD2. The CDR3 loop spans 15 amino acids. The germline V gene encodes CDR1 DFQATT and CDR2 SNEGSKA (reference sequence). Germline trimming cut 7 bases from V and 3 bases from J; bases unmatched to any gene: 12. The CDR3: CSGARGGDVKETQYF. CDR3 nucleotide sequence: TGCAGTGGCGCCCGCGGGGGGGACGTAAAAGAGACCCAGTACTTC.

The DNA of the CDR3 is TGTGCCAGCTCACCACGAGGAGTAGCGACTAGCGGGAGGGAAAACATTCAGTACTTC. Its translation is CASSPRGVATSGRENIQYF. This chain joins TRBV18 and TRBJ2-4, with 14 bases that match TRBD2. This CDR3 has 19 amino acids. V was pared by 1 base and J by 5 bases, with 10 bases of the junction left unmatched. The germline CDR1 and CDR2 sequences are KGHSH and LQKENI.

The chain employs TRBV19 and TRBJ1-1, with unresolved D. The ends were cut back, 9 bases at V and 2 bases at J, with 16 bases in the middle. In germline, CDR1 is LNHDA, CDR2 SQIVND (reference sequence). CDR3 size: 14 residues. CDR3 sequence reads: CASPPQEGNTEAFF. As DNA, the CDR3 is TGTGCCAGCCCCCCGCAGGAGGGAAACACTGAAGCTTTCTTT. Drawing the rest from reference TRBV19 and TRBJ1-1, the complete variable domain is DGGITQSPKYLFRKEGQNVTLSCEQNLNHDAMYWYRQDPGQGLRLIYYSQIVNDFQKGDIAEGYSVSREKKESFPLTVTSAQKNPTAFYLCASPPQEGNTEAFFGQGTRLTVV.

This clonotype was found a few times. CDR3 in amino acids: CASRPSGTSYYGYTF. Here the CDR3 DNA reads TGTGCCAGCAGACCGTCCGGGACAAGCTACTATGGCTACACCTTC. The V call is TRBV12-3 or TRBV12-4, the J call TRBJ1-2; the D gene is possibly TRBD1 (6 bases). This CDR3 is 15 amino acids long. Trimming stripped 6 bases from V and 3 bases from J, with 17 bases between.

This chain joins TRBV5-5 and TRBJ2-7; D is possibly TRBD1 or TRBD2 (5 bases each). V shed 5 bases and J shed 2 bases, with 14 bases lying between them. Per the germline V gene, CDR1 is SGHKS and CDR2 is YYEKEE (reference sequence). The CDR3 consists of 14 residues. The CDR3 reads CASRQPGRPYEQYF. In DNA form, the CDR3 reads TGTGCCAGCAGGCAGCCGGGACGGCCCTACGAGCAGTACTTC.

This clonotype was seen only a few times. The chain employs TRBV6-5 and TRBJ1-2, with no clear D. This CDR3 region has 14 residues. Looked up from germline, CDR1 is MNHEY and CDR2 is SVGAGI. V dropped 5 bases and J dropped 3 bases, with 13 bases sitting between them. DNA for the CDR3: TGTGCCAGCAGTCCCGCCAGGCTACACTATGGCTACACCTTC. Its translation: CASSPARLHYGYTF.

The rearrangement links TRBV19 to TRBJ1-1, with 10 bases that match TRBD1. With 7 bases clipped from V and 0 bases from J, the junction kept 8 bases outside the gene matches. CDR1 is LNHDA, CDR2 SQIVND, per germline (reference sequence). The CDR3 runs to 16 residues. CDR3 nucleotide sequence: TGTGCCAGTAATGACAGGGGGCGGCACATGAACACTGAAGCTTTCTTT. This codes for CASNDRGRHMNTEAFF.

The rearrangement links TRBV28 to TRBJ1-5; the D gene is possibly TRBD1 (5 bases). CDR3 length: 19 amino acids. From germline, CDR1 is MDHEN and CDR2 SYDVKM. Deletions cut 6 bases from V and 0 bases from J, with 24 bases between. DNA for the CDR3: TGTGCCAGCAGAGACCCGGGACCGACAATTCTTTATAGCAATCAGCCCCAGCATTTT. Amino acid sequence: CASRDPGPTILYSNQPQHF. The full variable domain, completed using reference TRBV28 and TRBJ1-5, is DVKVTQSSRYLVKRTGEKVFLECVQDMDHENMFWYRQDPGLGLRLIYFSYDVKMKEKGDIPEGYSVSREKKERFSLILESASTNQTSMYLCASRDPGPTILYSNQPQHFGDGTRLSIL.

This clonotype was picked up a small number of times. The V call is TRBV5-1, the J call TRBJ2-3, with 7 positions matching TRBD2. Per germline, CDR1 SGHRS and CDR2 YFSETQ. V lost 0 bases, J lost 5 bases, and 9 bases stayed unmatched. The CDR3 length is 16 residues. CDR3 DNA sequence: TGCGCCAGCAGCTTGGGTGGGGAGGGCCCTGGAGATACGCAGTATTTT. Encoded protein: CASSLGGEGPGDTQYF.

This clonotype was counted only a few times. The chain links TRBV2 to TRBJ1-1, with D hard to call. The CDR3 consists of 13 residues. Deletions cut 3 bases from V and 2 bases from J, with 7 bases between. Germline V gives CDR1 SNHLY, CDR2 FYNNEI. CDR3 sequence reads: CASSDEVNTEAFF. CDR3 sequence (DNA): TGTGCCAGCAGTGACGAAGTTAACACTGAAGCTTTCTTT.

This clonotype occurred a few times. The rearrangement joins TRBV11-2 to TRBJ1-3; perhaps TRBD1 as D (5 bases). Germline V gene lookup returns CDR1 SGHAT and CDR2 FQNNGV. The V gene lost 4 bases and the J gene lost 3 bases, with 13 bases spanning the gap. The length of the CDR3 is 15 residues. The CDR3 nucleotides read TGTGCCAGCAGCTCCTCTGGAGGGGTTGGAAACACCATATATTTT. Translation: CASSSSGGVGNTIYF.

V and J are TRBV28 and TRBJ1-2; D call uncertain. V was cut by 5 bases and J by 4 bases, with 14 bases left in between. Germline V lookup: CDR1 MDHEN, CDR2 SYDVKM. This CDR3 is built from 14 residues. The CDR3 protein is CASSRWEDSYGYTF. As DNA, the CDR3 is TGTGCCAGCAGTCGATGGGAGGATAGCTATGGCTACACCTTC.

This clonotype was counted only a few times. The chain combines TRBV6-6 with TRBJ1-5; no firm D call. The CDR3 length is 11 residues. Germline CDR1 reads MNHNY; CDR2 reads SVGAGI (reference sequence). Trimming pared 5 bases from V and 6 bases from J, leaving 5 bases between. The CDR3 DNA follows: TGTGCCAGCAGTATTGCTCAGCCCCAGCATTTT. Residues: CASSIAQPQHF.